These 4 T cell receptor beta chains were all obtained from the same sample, sequenced in a study of blood T cell repertoires in COVID-19. Profiling relied on immunoSEQ multiplex PCR, and the TCRdb table lists in-frame clones only, not all of them. Found here are approximately 72,000 clones, approximately 86% of them singletons; the top ten hold around 12%. Sequencing was done on a sample of peripheral blood. The receptors here all came from a woman aged 55-75 years with acute or convalescent COVID-19.

J is TRBJ1-6 and V is TRBV6-5; 10 bases map to TRBD1. The V gene end was trimmed by 4 bases and the J gene end by 9 bases; junction bases not matched to a gene: 6. Germline-derived CDR1 and CDR2 are MNHEY and SVGAGI. CDR3 size: 15 residues. CDR3 in amino acids: CASSFDRGPASPLHF. For the CDR3, the DNA is TGTGCCAGCAGTTTCGACAGGGGGCCCGCTTCACCCCTCCACTTT.

The chain joins TRBV6-6 to TRBJ2-1; TRBD2 matches at 9 bases. CDR3 length: 16 amino acids. V lost 4 bases, J lost 2 bases, and 6 bases stayed unmatched. CDR1 is MNHNY and CDR2 is SVGAGI in the germline V gene (reference sequence). This chain's CDR3 is CASSSQGGGAYNEQFF. CDR3 DNA: TGTGCCAGCAGTTCTCAGGGCGGGGGGGCCTACAATGAGCAGTTCTTC.

This chain links TRBV5-4 with TRBJ2-1; the match to TRBD2 covers 8 bases. The CDR3 consists of 14 residues. CDR1 is SGHNT and CDR2 is YYREEE in the germline V gene (reference sequence). V shed 7 bases and J 4 bases; nucleotides not matched to a gene: 7. The CDR3 region has the DNA TGTGCCAGCCTGATAGCGGGGTCGTACAATGAGCAGTTCTTC. It specifies CASLIAGSYNEQFF.

The gene calls are TRBV6-5 and TRBJ2-5, with 8 bases matching TRBD1. Trimming at V came to 0 bases and at J to 7 bases, leaving 10 bases not matched to a gene. Germline CDR1 is MNHEY and CDR2 is SVGAGI. CDR3 length equals 16 residues. CDR3 coding DNA: TGTGCCAGCAGTTACTCCGGGACAGGTGCAGGGGGGACCCAGTACTTC. Its protein product is CASSYSGTGAGGTQYF.